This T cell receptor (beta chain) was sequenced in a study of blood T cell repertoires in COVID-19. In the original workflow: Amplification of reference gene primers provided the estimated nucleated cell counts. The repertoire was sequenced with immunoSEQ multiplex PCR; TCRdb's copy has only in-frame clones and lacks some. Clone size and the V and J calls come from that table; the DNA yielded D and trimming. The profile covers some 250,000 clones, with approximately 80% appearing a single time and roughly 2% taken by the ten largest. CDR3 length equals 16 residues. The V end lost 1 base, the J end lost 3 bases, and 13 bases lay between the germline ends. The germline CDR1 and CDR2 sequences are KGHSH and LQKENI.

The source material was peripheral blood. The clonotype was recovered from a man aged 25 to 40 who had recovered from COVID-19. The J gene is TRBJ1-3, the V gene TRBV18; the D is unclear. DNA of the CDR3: TGTGCCAGCTCACCACGCTTTTCCAAGAGTGGAAACACCATATATTTT. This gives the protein CASSPRFSKSGNTIYF.